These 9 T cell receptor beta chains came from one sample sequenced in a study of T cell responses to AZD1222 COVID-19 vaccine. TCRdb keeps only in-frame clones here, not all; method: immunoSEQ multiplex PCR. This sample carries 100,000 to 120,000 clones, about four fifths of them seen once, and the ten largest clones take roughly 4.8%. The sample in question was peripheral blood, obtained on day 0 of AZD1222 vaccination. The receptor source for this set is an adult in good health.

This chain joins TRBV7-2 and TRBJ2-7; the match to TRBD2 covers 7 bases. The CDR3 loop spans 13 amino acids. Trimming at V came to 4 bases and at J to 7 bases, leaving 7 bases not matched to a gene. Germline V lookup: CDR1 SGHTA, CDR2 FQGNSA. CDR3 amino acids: CASSSAGSREQYF. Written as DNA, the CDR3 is TGTGCCAGCAGCTCAGCGGGATCTCGGGAGCAGTACTTC.

In DNA form, the CDR3 reads TGTGCCAGCTCACTTCTAGACGGGAACACTGAAGCTTTCTTT. It codes for CASSLLDGNTEAFF. The chain is built from TRBV18 and TRBJ1-1; D unresolved. This CDR3 is 14 amino acids long. V lost 4 bases and J 1 base, leaving 10 bases between the germline ends. Germline V gene lookup returns CDR1 KGHSH and CDR2 LQKENI.

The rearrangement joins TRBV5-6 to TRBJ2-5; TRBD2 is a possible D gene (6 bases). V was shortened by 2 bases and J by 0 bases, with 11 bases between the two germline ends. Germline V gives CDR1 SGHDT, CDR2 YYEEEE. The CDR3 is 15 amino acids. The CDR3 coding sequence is TGTGCCAGCAGCTTTCTGGCGGGGTACCAAGAGACCCAGTACTTC. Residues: CASSFLAGYQETQYF.

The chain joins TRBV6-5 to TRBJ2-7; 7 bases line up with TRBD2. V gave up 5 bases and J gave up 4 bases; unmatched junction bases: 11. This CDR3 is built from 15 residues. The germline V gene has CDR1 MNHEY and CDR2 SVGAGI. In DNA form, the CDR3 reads TGTGCCAGCAGTCCGGTTCTGCGGGAGTGGTACGAGCAGTACTTC. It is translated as CASSPVLREWYEQYF.

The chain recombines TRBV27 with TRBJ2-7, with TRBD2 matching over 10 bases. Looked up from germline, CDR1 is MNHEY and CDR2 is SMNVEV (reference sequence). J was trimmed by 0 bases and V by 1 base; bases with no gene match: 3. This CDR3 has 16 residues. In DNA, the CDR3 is TGTGCCAGCAGTTTATGGGCTAGCGGGAGCTCCTACGAGCAGTACTTC. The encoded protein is CASSLWASGSSYEQYF.

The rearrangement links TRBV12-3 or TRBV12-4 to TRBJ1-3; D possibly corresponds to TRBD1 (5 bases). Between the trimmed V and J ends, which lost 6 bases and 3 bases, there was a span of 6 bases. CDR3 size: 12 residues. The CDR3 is CASRRGGNTIYF. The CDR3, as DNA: TGTGCCAGCAGAAGGGGTGGAAACACCATATATTTT.

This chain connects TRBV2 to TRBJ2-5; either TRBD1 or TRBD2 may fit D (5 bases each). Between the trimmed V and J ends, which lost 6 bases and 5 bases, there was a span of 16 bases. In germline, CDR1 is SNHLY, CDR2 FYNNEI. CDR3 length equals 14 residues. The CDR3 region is CASRRGPGRETQYF. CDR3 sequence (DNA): TGTGCCAGCAGGCGTGGACCGGGGCGGGAGACCCAGTACTTC.

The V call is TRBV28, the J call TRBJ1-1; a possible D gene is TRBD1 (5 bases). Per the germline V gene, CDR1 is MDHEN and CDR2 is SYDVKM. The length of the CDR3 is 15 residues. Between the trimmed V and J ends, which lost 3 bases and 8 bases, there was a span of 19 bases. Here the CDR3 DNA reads TGTGCCAGCAGTTTTTCTCTAGGTGGGACTCAAGAAGCTTTCTTT. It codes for CASSFSLGGTQEAFF.

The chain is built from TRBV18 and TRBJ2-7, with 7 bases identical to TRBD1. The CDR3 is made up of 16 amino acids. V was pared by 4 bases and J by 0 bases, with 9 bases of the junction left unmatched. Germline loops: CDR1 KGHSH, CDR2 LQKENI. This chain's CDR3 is CASSLQQGTSSYEQYF. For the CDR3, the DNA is TGTGCCAGCTCACTACAACAGGGGACAAGCTCCTACGAGCAGTACTTC.